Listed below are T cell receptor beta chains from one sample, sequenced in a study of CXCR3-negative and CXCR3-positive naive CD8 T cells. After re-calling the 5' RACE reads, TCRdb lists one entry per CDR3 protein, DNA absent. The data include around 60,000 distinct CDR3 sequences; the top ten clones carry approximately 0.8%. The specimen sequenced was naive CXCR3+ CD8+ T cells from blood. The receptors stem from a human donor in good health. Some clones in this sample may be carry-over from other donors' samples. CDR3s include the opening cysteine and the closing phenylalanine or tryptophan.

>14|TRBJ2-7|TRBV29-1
CSDPIGGDFHEQYF
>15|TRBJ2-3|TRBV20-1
CSETHGTSGSTAQYF
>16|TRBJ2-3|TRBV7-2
CASSLDPGGRPDTQYF
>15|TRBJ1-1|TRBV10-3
CAISEGPGRGTEAFF
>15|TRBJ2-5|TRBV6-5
CASSYSDRGEETQYF
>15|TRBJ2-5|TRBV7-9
CASSRTGTREETQYF
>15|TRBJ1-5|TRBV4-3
CASSQADSSNQPQHF
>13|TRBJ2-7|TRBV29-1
CSFLLRGTYEQYF
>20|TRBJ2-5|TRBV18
CASSPQVVTERGTLRGTQYF
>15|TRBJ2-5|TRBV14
CASSQAGAAVETQYF
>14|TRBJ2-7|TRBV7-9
CASSFDSGSYEQYF
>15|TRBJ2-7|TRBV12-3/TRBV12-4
CASSPTRDFSYEQYF
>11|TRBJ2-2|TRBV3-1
CASSLDGELFF
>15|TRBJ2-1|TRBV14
CASSPDSHSYNEQFF
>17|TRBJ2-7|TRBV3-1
CASSQDLSLGGSYEQYF
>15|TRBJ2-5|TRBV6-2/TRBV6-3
CASSYMTPEAETQYF
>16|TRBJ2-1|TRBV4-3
CASSQEWSSGATEQFF
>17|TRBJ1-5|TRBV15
CATSRSTDREDNQPQHF
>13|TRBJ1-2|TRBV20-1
CSARDREFNGYTF
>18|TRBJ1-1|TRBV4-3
CASSQDLWGETGYTEAFF